A selection of T cell receptor beta chains follows, all from one sample in a study of memory CD4+ T cells and cytomegalovirus serostatus. Using immunoSEQ multiplex PCR, the repertoire was profiled, and TCRdb retains in-frame clones only, with some absent. The sample lists some 58,000 clones; more than 70% were seen once. The sequenced sample consisted of memory CD4+ T cells from blood. The receptors stem from an adult in good health and CMV-seronegative. The CDR3 runs from the conserved cysteine through the conserved F or W. The order of the fields is J gene, D gene, V gene, clone size, CDR3 DNA, CDR3 protein. The D gene is left open where the match is weak. A row's size may be missing; if present it is once, few, many or a size class.

>TRBJ1-1|-|TRBV4-2|-
TGTGCCAGCAGCCCCAGGGTAGTGGGCACTGAAGCTTTCTTT
CASSPRVVGTEAFF
>TRBJ2-2|-|TRBV7-3|-
TGTGCCAGCAGCTCCTCGGTGGGGGGCGCCACCGGGGAGCTGTTTTTT
CASSSSVGGATGELFF
>TRBJ1-2|-|TRBV14|-
TGTGCCAGCAGCCAAGACCCAAGATTGAGGCTCCTCGGCACCTATGGCTACACCTTC
CASSQDPRLRLLGTYGYTF
>TRBJ1-1|-|TRBV27|once
TGTGCCAGCCAAGGGTATTTGAACACTGAAGCTTTCTTT
CASQGYLNTEAFF
>TRBJ1-6|-|TRBV7-3|-
TGTGCCAGCAGCATTGGGGGGGCTTCACCCCTCCACTTT
CASSIGGASPLHF
>TRBJ2-5|-|TRBV2|-
TGTGCCAGCAGGCCGACAGGTTCAGAGGCCCAGTACTTC
CASRPTGSEAQYF
>TRBJ2-5|-|TRBV7-9|-
TGTGCCAGCACCGACAGAGAGACCCAGTACTTC
CASTDRETQYF
>TRBJ1-5|-|TRBV10-3|-
TGTGCCACACGTGGGGGGGCGGGTGATCAGCCCCAGCATTTT
CATRGGAGDQPQHF
>TRBJ2-6|TRBD2|TRBV18|-
TGTGCCAGCTCACTTCAGGCCGGGACTAGCGGGAGAGTATCTGGGGCCAACGTCCTGACTTTC
CASSLQAGTSGRVSGANVLTF
>TRBJ2-7|-|TRBV6-5|-
TGTGCCAGCAGTTATAGATACGAGCAGTACTTC
CASSYRYEQYF
>TRBJ1-4|-|TRBV30|-
TGTGCCTGGAGTACCTCTTTCCGAGAAAAACTGTTTTTT
CAWSTSFREKLFF
>TRBJ1-5|-|TRBV18|-
TGTGCCAGCTCTTTACAGGACCCTAACTTCAGCAATCAGCCCCAGCATTTT
CASSLQDPNFSNQPQHF
>TRBJ2-6|TRBD2|TRBV4-2|few
TGTGCCAGCAGCACACAGACTAGCGGGTTCTCTGGGGCCAACGTCCTGACTTTC
CASSTQTSGFSGANVLTF
>TRBJ1-3|-|TRBV18|-
TGTGCCAGCTCACCAGAGTCCAGTGTAACTGGAAACACCATATATTTT
CASSPESSVTGNTIYF
>TRBJ1-3|-|TRBV29-1|-
TGCAGCGTTCCGGATCCGGGAGGCACCAGATATTTT
CSVPDPGGTRYF
>TRBJ2-2|TRBD2|TRBV7-9|-
TGTGCCAGCAGCTTCAGGACTAGCGGGATGGCTAACACCGGGGAGCTGTTTTTT
CASSFRTSGMANTGELFF